The 30 T cell receptor beta chains below all came from one sample that was sequenced in a study of CD8 T cells in Susac syndrome. A quantity of roughly 0.5 to 1 ug RNA underwent reverse transcription using random hexamers. TCRdb analysed the immunoSEQ multiplex PCR reads with MiXCR anew, one entry per CDR3 protein. The sample has roughly 80,000 distinct CDR3 sequences; roughly 90% are singletons. The specimen sequenced was CD8+ T cells from PBMCs. Receptor source: a human donor with multiple sclerosis.

In DNA, the CDR3 is TGTGCCAGCAGCTTAATTGGCGGACGAATCTCTGGAAACACCATATATTTT. Encoded protein: CASSLIGGRISGNTIYF. V is TRBV7-8 and J is TRBJ1-3, with D uncertain. The V and J ends lost 2 bases and 0 bases respectively, with 14 bases between them. The V gene's germline CDR1 is SGHVS and CDR2 FQNEAQ. This CDR3 contains 17 residues.

This clonotype was detected a few times. The chain carries TRBV27 and TRBJ2-7; D might be TRBD1 (5 bases). Germline V gene lookup returns CDR1 MNHEY and CDR2 SMNVEV (reference sequence). This CDR3 is 14 amino acids long. V dropped 2 bases and J dropped 2 bases, with 10 bases sitting between them. The CDR3 DNA reads as TGTGCCAGCAGTTTAAGGGGTATTCCCTACGAGCAGTACTTC. Its translation is CASSLRGIPYEQYF.

The V and J genes are TRBV9 and TRBJ2-2, with D possibly TRBD2 on 5 matching bases. Germline V gene lookup returns CDR1 SGDLS and CDR2 YYNGEE. This CDR3 has 19 amino acids. The V and J ends lost 0 bases and 3 bases respectively, with 21 bases between them. DNA of the CDR3: TGTGCCAGCAGCGTAGAAGGACTTGATGGAACCACTTACACCGGGGAGCTGTTTTTT. Amino acid sequence: CASSVEGLDGTTYTGELFF.

The genes are TRBV7-3 and TRBJ2-2; TRBD2 is a possible D gene (5 bases). This CDR3 region has 15 residues. From germline, CDR1 is SGHTA and CDR2 FQGTGA. V dropped 3 bases and J dropped 6 bases, with 14 bases sitting between them. CDR3 DNA: TGTGCCAGCAGCTTTCTCGGGGAGCATCCCGGGGAGCTGTTTTTT. Translation gives CASSFLGEHPGELFF.

The gene calls are TRBV9 and TRBJ2-1, with TRBD2 as a possible D gene (7 bases). Germline loops: CDR1 SGDLS, CDR2 YYNGEE. V lost 6 bases and J 1 base, leaving 17 bases between the germline ends. The CDR3 sequence is 16 residues long. CDR3 in amino acids: CASTRGALGSYNEQFF. CDR3 DNA sequence: TGTGCCAGCACCCGGGGGGCGCTTGGATCCTACAATGAGCAGTTCTTC. The variable domain in full, completed from reference TRBV9 and TRBJ2-1, reads DSGVTQTPKHLITATGQRVTLRCSPRSGDLSVYWYQQSLDQGLQFLIQYYNGEERAKGNILERFSAQQFPDLHSELNLSSLELGDSALYFCASTRGALGSYNEQFFGPGTRLTVL.

This clonotype occurred once. This chain links TRBV7-8 with TRBJ1-4, with D tentatively TRBD1 (6 bases). Deletions cut 0 bases from V and 7 bases from J, with 12 bases between. CDR1 and CDR2 from the germline V gene are SGHVS and FQNEAQ. The CDR3 sequence is 15 residues long. The CDR3 region is CASSLAGGQREKLFF. CDR3 nucleotide sequence: TGTGCCAGCAGCTTAGCTGGGGGGCAGCGTGAAAAACTGTTTTTT.

The rearrangement joins TRBV5-6 to TRBJ2-5, with 9 nucleotides matching TRBD1. J lost 7 bases, V lost 4 bases, and 11 bases had no gene match. Looked up from germline, CDR1 is SGHDT and CDR2 is YYEEEE. This CDR3 spans 15 amino acids. The CDR3 DNA is TGTGCCAGCAGCCGAATTCGGGACAGGGAGTGGACCCAGTACTTC. Amino acids: CASSRIRDREWTQYF.

The rearrangement uses TRBV7-9 and TRBJ2-1; a weak D match, TRBD1 (6 bases). The germline V and J ends were trimmed by 1 base and 5 bases, with 9 bases remaining between them. Germline V gives CDR1 SEHNR, CDR2 FQNEAQ (reference sequence). CDR3 size: 14 residues. The CDR3 DNA follows: TGTGCCAGCAGCTTAGTGACAGGACACAATGAGCAGTTCTTC. It codes for CASSLVTGHNEQFF.

The V call is TRBV6-2 or TRBV6-3, the J call TRBJ1-1; D is perhaps TRBD1 (5 bases). The CDR3 totals 14 residues. V dropped 2 bases and J dropped 5 bases, with 12 bases sitting between them. Germline-derived CDR1 and CDR2 are MNHEY and SVGEGT. This CDR3 reads CASSYPAGITEAFF. In nucleotides, the CDR3 is TGTGCCAGCAGTTACCCGGCAGGGATTACTGAAGCTTTCTTT.

The CDR3 coding sequence is TGTGCCACCAGCAGAGAGGGAGAGAAGGGCACTGAAGCTTTCTTT. Translation: CATSREGEKGTEAFF. The chain combines TRBV15 with TRBJ1-1; no definite D call. The germline V and J ends were trimmed by 0 bases and 4 bases, with 12 bases remaining between them. The CDR3 covers 15 residues. The germline gives CDR1 LNHNV, CDR2 YYDKDF (reference sequence).

Here the CDR3 reads CASSFSGTGDIQYF. The DNA of the CDR3 is TGTGCCAGCAGTTTTTCAGGGACAGGGGACATTCAGTACTTC. The V and J genes are TRBV27 and TRBJ2-4; TRBD1 agrees at 10 bases. Germline CDR1 and CDR2: MNHEY and SMNVEV (reference sequence). The CDR3 length is 14 residues. V lost 3 bases, J lost 8 bases, and 4 bases stayed unmatched.

V usage is TRBV27 and J usage is TRBJ1-4, with 8 bases fitting TRBD1. This CDR3 region has 15 residues. The germline gives CDR1 MNHEY, CDR2 SMNVEV (reference sequence). The trim removed 3 bases at V and 8 bases at J, leaving 8 bases unmatched. This CDR3 reads CASSLYRDRREKLFF. The CDR3 DNA sequence: TGTGCCAGCAGTTTGTACCGGGACAGGCGGGAAAAACTGTTTTTT.

This chain links TRBV9 with TRBJ2-3, with 10 bases aligning to TRBD2. CDR3 length: 18 residues. Per the germline V gene, CDR1 is SGDLS and CDR2 is YYNGEE. J lost 1 base, V lost 0 bases, and 8 bases had no gene match. The CDR3 DNA reads as TGTGCCAGCAGCGTAGTGGCTAGCGGGGGATCCGGCACAGATACGCAGTATTTT. It encodes CASSVVASGGSGTDTQYF.

V and J are TRBV18 and TRBJ1-5; TRBD1 might be the D (5 bases). The germline CDR1 and CDR2 sequences are KGHSH and LQKENI. Trimming removed 3 bases at V and 1 base at J, with 10 bases between. The CDR3 runs 15 residues. CDR3 sequence (DNA): TGTGCCAGCTCACCCTCCGGGGCCAGCAATCAGCCCCAGCATTTT. The encoded protein is CASSPSGASNQPQHF.

The chain joins TRBV2 to TRBJ2-5, with TRBD2 identical over 10 bases. From germline, CDR1 is SNHLY and CDR2 FYNNEI. The V and J ends lost 1 base and 1 base, in that order; junction bases with no gene match: 6. The CDR3 spans 17 residues. CDR3 bases: TGTGCCAGCAGTGAAGGGACTAGCGGATCGCTCCAAGAGACCCAGTACTTC. Amino acids: CASSEGTSGSLQETQYF.

This chain joins TRBV20-1 and TRBJ2-7; D is ambiguous. Deletions cut 3 bases from V and 3 bases from J, with 6 bases between. The CDR3 sequence is 11 residues long. Looked up from germline, CDR1 is DFQATT and CDR2 is SNEGSKA (reference sequence). Here the CDR3 reads CSASIDYEQYF. For the CDR3, the DNA is TGCAGTGCTAGCATAGACTACGAGCAGTACTTC.

The chain uses TRBV2 and TRBJ2-7; a weak D match, TRBD2 (5 bases). The CDR3 spans 11 residues. From germline, CDR1 is SNHLY and CDR2 FYNNEI. V was trimmed by 6 bases and J by 6 bases, leaving 9 bases between them. CDR3 sequence: CASRVLGEQYF. The CDR3 coding sequence is TGTGCCAGCAGGGTACTAGGCGAGCAGTACTTC. Using reference TRBV2 and TRBJ2-7 for the parts outside the CDR3, the full variable domain is EPEVTQTPSHQVTQMGQEVILRCVPISNHLYFYWYRQILGQKVEFLVSFYNNEISEKSEIFDDQFSVERPDGSNFTLKIRSTKLEDSAMYFCASRVLGEQYFGPGTRLTVT.

The V gene is TRBV2, the J gene TRBJ2-3; D might be TRBD2 (5 bases). The V gene lost 7 bases and the J gene lost 5 bases, with 7 bases spanning the gap. Germline CDR1 and CDR2: SNHLY and FYNNEI. CDR3 length equals 11 residues. CDR3 coding DNA: TGTGCCAGCACCCGGGGAGATACGCAGTATTTT. Protein: CASTRGDTQYF.

The V and J genes are TRBV4-3 and TRBJ2-2; D gene uncertain. The CDR3 loop spans 15 amino acids. Trimming shortened V by 0 bases and J by 7 bases, and 12 bases separated the two germline ends. The germline gives CDR1 LGHNA, CDR2 YSLEER. The chain's CDR3 is CASSQDPGPGGELFF. Written as DNA, the CDR3 is TGCGCCAGCAGCCAAGATCCCGGGCCCGGCGGGGAGCTGTTTTTT.

The CDR3 nucleotides read TGCAGTGCTAGAAAGGATGGGACTAGGGCCTCCACAGATACGCAGTATTTT. Translating gives CSARKDGTRASTDTQYF. The V call is TRBV20-1, the J call TRBJ2-3; 8 bases match TRBD2. The CDR3 runs to 17 residues. Germline V gives CDR1 DFQATT, CDR2 SNEGSKA (reference sequence). J gave up 2 bases and V 2 bases, and 12 bases lay outside the gene matches.

The chain employs TRBV6-5 and TRBJ2-7; possible D gene TRBD1, 7 bases. This CDR3 region has 15 residues. The V end lost 5 bases, the J end lost 2 bases, and 16 bases lay between the germline ends. The germline V gene encodes CDR1 MNHEY and CDR2 SVGAGI. CDR3 amino acids: CASSQPGQRAYEQYF. The CDR3 DNA is TGTGCCAGCAGTCAACCGGGACAGCGGGCCTACGAGCAGTACTTC.

The chain employs TRBV15 and TRBJ1-2, with a weak D call TRBD1 (6 bases). This CDR3 spans 24 amino acids. The ends were cut back, 0 bases at V and 0 bases at J, with 35 bases in the middle. The germline CDR1 and CDR2 sequences are LNHNV and YYDKDF (reference sequence). In nucleotides, the CDR3 is TGTGCCACCAGCAGAGATTCGGGGGGCACGAACACTGAAGCTTTCTTATGTGCTAACTATGGCTACACCTTC. The encoded protein is CATSRDSGGTNTEAFLCANYGYTF. Using reference TRBV15 and TRBJ1-2 for the parts outside the CDR3, the full variable domain is DAMVIQNPRYQVTQFGKPVTLSCSQTLNHNVMYWYQQKSSQAPKLLFHYYDKDFNNEADTPDNFQSRRPNTSFCFLDIRSPGLGDTAMYLCATSRDSGGTNTEAFLCANYGYTFGSGTRLTVV.

In this sample, this clonotype turned up a few times. The CDR3 reads CASSFPGTREQYF. The CDR3 DNA reads as TGTGCCAGCAGCTTTCCGGGAACTAGGGAGCAGTACTTC. The chain carries TRBV5-6 and TRBJ2-7, with a tentative D call TRBD2 (5 bases). Looked up from germline, CDR1 is SGHDT and CDR2 is YYEEEE. Between the trimmed V and J ends, which lost 2 bases and 7 bases, there was a span of 13 bases. The length of the CDR3 is 13 residues.

This clonotype was found a few times. The chain couples TRBV12-3 or TRBV12-4 to TRBJ2-7; D may be TRBD1 or TRBD2 (5 bases each). This CDR3 is 18 amino acids long. The V end was cut by 1 base, the J end by 3 bases, with 22 bases between. CDR3 in amino acids: CASSLGARRGPRGYEQYF. DNA of the CDR3: TGTGCCAGCAGTTTAGGGGCCCGCCGGGGCCCACGGGGCTACGAGCAGTACTTC.

The chain couples TRBV12-3 or TRBV12-4 to TRBJ2-3; D may be TRBD1 (7 bases). The CDR3 runs to 16 residues. The V end was cut by 4 bases, the J end by 8 bases, with 22 bases between. Here the CDR3 reads CASSSLTSSPGGTQYF. CDR3 coding DNA: TGTGCCAGCAGTTCGCTGACTAGTAGCCCAGGGGGTACGCAGTATTTT.

CDR3 nucleotides: TGTGCCTGGAGTATCCCTCGGACGGGGGAGGGGACCTACGAGCAGTACTTC. This translates into CAWSIPRTGEGTYEQYF. The chain links TRBV30 to TRBJ2-7; the match to TRBD2 covers 7 bases. V shed 2 bases and J 2 bases; nucleotides not matched to a gene: 15. This CDR3 is 17 amino acids long. Germline V gene sequence: CDR1 GTSNPN, CDR2 SVGIG (reference sequence).

The chain combines TRBV20-1 with TRBJ2-7; D is unclear. The ends were cut back, 0 bases at V and 3 bases at J, with 12 bases in the middle. Germline V CDR1 and CDR2: DFQATT, SNEGSKA (reference sequence). CDR3 length: 14 residues. Written as DNA, the CDR3 is TGCAGTGCTAGAGATCTAGAGAACAACTACGAGCAGTACTTC. Residues: CSARDLENNYEQYF.

The chain joins TRBV5-6 to TRBJ2-7, with D perhaps being TRBD1 or TRBD2 (5 bases each). CDR1 is SGHDT and CDR2 is YYEEEE in the germline V gene. Trimming cost V 3 bases and J 6 bases, with 10 bases left between them. The length of the CDR3 is 12 residues. The CDR3, as DNA: TGTGCCAGCAGCTACGGGACGTCCGAGCAGTACTTC. Translation gives CASSYGTSEQYF.

This chain connects TRBV5-1 to TRBJ2-1; D perhaps matches TRBD2 (6 bases). Germline-derived CDR1 and CDR2 are SGHRS and YFSETQ. V was pared by 1 base and J by 4 bases, with 12 bases between. The CDR3 extends over 15 amino acids. CDR3 DNA: TGCGCCAGCAGCTTGCCAGCGGGTGTTTACAATGAGCAGTTCTTC. Residues: CASSLPAGVYNEQFF.

The CDR3 nucleotides read TGTGCCAGCAGTTTTTCACAGGGCTACGAGCAGTACTTC. It yields the protein CASSFSQGYEQYF. This chain links TRBV27 with TRBJ2-7, with D tentatively TRBD1 (6 bases). Germline values: CDR1 MNHEY, CDR2 SMNVEV (reference sequence). The CDR3 loop spans 13 amino acids. With 3 bases removed from V and 3 bases from J, the gap between germline ends came to 9 bases.